Shown below are 20 T cell receptor beta chains from a single sample sequenced in a study of shared clonotypes between healthy human individuals. Profiling relied on immunoSEQ multiplex PCR, and the TCRdb table lists in-frame clones only, not all of them. The top ten clones hold about 0.13% of a sample with about 2 million clones, over 85% of them seen once. The sequenced sample consisted of naive CD4+ T cells sorted from blood. The subset is: CD45RA+ positively selected. These receptors originate from a man in his late teens or twenties in good health.

The chain couples TRBV7-8 to TRBJ1-3; D is uncertain. Germline V gives CDR1 SGHVS, CDR2 FQNEAQ. The ends were cut back, 5 bases at V and 4 bases at J, with 12 bases in the middle. The length of the CDR3 is 14 residues. Here the CDR3 DNA reads TGTGCCAGCAGCGCCGCCCGGGTGGGAAACACCATATATTTT. This sequence encodes CASSAARVGNTIYF.

CDR3 nucleotide sequence: TGCGCCAGCAGCCAACTTCGACAGGGGGGCGGCTACACCTTC. This gives the protein CASSQLRQGGGYTF. The chain has TRBV4-3 and TRBJ1-2, with TRBD1 matching over 9 bases. The ends lost 2 bases at V and 8 bases at J; junction bases unmatched: 6. The CDR3 contains 14 residues. The V gene's germline CDR1 is LGHNA and CDR2 YSLEER.

The chain recombines TRBV30 with TRBJ1-1; D remains ambiguous. Trimming shortened V by 1 base and J by 2 bases, and 8 bases separated the two germline ends. Germline CDR1 reads GTSNPN; CDR2 reads SVGIG (reference sequence). This CDR3 contains 13 residues. As DNA, the CDR3 is TGTGCCTGGAGTGCCAGTCATAACACTGAAGCTTTCTTT. Encoded protein: CAWSASHNTEAFF. Together with reference TRBV30 and TRBJ1-1, the CDR3 gives the full variable domain: SQTIHQWPATLVQPVGSPLSLECTVEGTSNPNLYWYRQAAGRGLQLLFYSVGIGQISSEVPQNLSASRPQDRQFILSSKKLLLSDSGFYLCAWSASHNTEAFFGQGTRLTVV.

V and J are TRBV19 and TRBJ1-2, with D perhaps matching TRBD1 (6 bases). V was cut by 6 bases and J by 1 base, with 18 bases left in between. Germline CDR1 and CDR2: LNHDA and SQIVND (reference sequence). The CDR3 consists of 16 residues. CDR3 protein: CASSGERQDDNYGYTF. The CDR3 bases are TGTGCCAGTAGCGGGGAAAGACAGGATGATAACTATGGCTACACCTTC.

This clone has only one observation. Within the sample, other DNA sequences also encode this same CDR3. V gene TRBV9 combines with J gene TRBJ1-1; D gene unclear. Germline CDR1 SGDLS, CDR2 YYNGEE. Trimming took off 2 bases at V and 1 base at J, with 6 bases between the two ends. This CDR3 has 13 residues. The CDR3 region is CASSVGPNTEAFF. CDR3 nucleotide sequence: TGTGCCAGCAGCGTTGGTCCGAACACTGAAGCTTTCTTT.

The chain recombines TRBV11-2 with TRBJ2-1; 9 bases match TRBD1. The CDR3 has 14 residues. CDR1 SGHAT and CDR2 FQNNGV come from the germline V gene. The trim removed 5 bases at V and 9 bases at J, leaving 8 bases unmatched. CDR3 in amino acids: CASSAGQGWSEQFF. Written as DNA, the CDR3 is TGTGCCAGCAGCGCGGGACAGGGATGGAGTGAGCAGTTCTTC.

The chain links TRBV7-9 to TRBJ1-1, with D unresolved. The germline gives CDR1 SEHNR, CDR2 FQNEAQ (reference sequence). Trimming stripped 3 bases from V and 5 bases from J, with 10 bases between. The CDR3 length is 13 residues. CDR3 in DNA: TGTGCCAGCAGCTTTCAAGGGAAAACTGAAGCTTTCTTT. It codes for CASSFQGKTEAFF.

The chain carries TRBV19 and TRBJ2-1; D not resolved. Germline CDR1 and CDR2: LNHDA and SQIVND (reference sequence). CDR3 size: 13 residues. The ends were cut back, 5 bases at V and 4 bases at J, with 9 bases in the middle. CDR3 region: CASSPPSYNEQFF. In DNA, the CDR3 is TGTGCCAGTAGTCCGCCTTCTTACAATGAGCAGTTCTTC.

V and J are TRBV5-1 and TRBJ2-7, with D tentatively TRBD1 (5 bases). Looked up from germline, CDR1 is SGHRS and CDR2 is YFSETQ. CDR3 length equals 15 residues. The ends were cut back, 4 bases at V and 6 bases at J, with 20 bases in the middle. CDR3 DNA sequence: TGCGCCAGCAGCGTTGGCAGCCAGGGCTCTTTCGAGCAGTACTTC. This encodes CASSVGSQGSFEQYF.

J is TRBJ2-2 and V is TRBV2; 11 bases are shared with TRBD2. V lost 6 bases and J lost 2; bases outside the gene matches: 5. Per the germline V gene, CDR1 is SNHLY and CDR2 is FYNNEI. This CDR3 region has 16 residues. The chain's CDR3 is CASRKLAGANTGELFF. In DNA form, the CDR3 reads TGTGCCAGCAGAAAACTAGCGGGGGCCAACACCGGGGAGCTGTTTTTT.

The V call is TRBV30, the J call TRBJ1-6; no definite D call. CDR3 size: 12 residues. V lost 2 bases and J lost 8, with 7 bases in between. Germline V gene sequence: CDR1 GTSNPN, CDR2 SVGIG (reference sequence). The CDR3 is CAWSQWDSPLHF. CDR3 nucleotide sequence: TGTGCCTGGAGTCAATGGGATTCACCCCTCCACTTT.

The chain combines TRBV19 with TRBJ2-5; TRBD2 might be the D (5 bases). The V gene lost 4 bases and the J gene lost 5 bases, with 11 bases spanning the gap. The length of the CDR3 is 13 residues. Germline CDR1 and CDR2: LNHDA and SQIVND (reference sequence). This chain's CDR3 is CASSSLERETQYF. In nucleotides, the CDR3 is TGTGCCAGTAGTAGTCTAGAGCGGGAGACCCAGTACTTC.

This clone was observed a single time. This chain connects TRBV10-2 to TRBJ1-5; TRBD1 is a possible D gene (5 bases). The V gene's germline CDR1 is WSHSY and CDR2 SAAADI. This CDR3 contains 14 residues. The V and J ends lost 8 bases and 2 bases respectively, with 13 bases between them. As DNA, the CDR3 is TGCGCCAGCGGGGGAACCGGGGGCAATCAGCCCCAGCATTTT. Translating it yields CASGGTGGNQPQHF.

The chain links TRBV6-5 to TRBJ1-1, with D unresolved. This CDR3 spans 13 amino acids. V was clipped by 8 bases and J by 5 bases, with 15 bases between them. Germline CDR1 reads MNHEY; CDR2 reads SVGAGI. The CDR3 coding sequence is TGTGCCAGCGGTCACCCCGATGGGACTGAAGCTTTCTTT. Translating gives CASGHPDGTEAFF.

As regards this clone: One end of the junction is discordant with germline, which a read error may explain. The rearrangement links TRBV7-7 to TRBJ2-2; perhaps TRBD1 as D (5 bases). Germline CDR1 and CDR2: SSHAT and FNYEAQ (reference sequence). This CDR3 region has 13 residues. The CDR3 bases are TGTGCTAGCAGCGCCTCAGGGACCGGGGAGCTGTTTTTT. The encoded protein is CASSASGTGELFF.

The sample holds one count of this clone. V usage is TRBV5-6 and J usage is TRBJ1-1; 7 bases align to TRBD1. Germline trimming cut 4 bases from V and 1 base from J; bases unmatched to any gene: 4. The CDR3 has 14 residues. Germline values: CDR1 SGHDT, CDR2 YYEEEE. CDR3 in amino acids: CASSRTGENTEAFF. CDR3 DNA sequence: TGTGCCAGCAGCAGGACAGGAGAGAACACTGAAGCTTTCTTT.

The CDR3 bases are TGTGCCAGCAGCTTATCAAGCGGGGGAGCTTTCTTT. Translating it yields CASSLSSGGAFF. The rearrangement joins TRBV7-2 to TRBJ1-1; perhaps TRBD1 as D (5 bases). V lost 2 bases and J 10 bases, leaving 11 bases between the germline ends. Germline V gene lookup returns CDR1 SGHTA and CDR2 FQGNSA. The CDR3 spans 12 residues. Using reference TRBV7-2 and TRBJ1-1 for the parts outside the CDR3, the full variable domain is GAGVSQSPSNKVTEKGKDVELRCDPISGHTALYWYRQSLGQGLEFLIYFQGNSAPDKSGLPSDRFSAERTGGSVSTLTIQRTQQEDSAVYLCASSLSSGGAFFGQGTRLTVV.

This clone occurred once. V and J are TRBV9 and TRBJ2-3; D is unclear. Germline V lookup: CDR1 SGDLS, CDR2 YYNGEE. This CDR3 spans 14 amino acids. With 3 bases removed from V and 3 bases from J, the gap between germline ends came to 11 bases. CDR3 protein: CASSGRGRTDTQYF. In nucleotides, the CDR3 is TGTGCCAGCAGCGGGCGTGGGCGTACAGATACGCAGTATTTT.

The rearrangement joins TRBV30 to TRBJ2-1, with D unclear. This CDR3 spans 14 amino acids. Trimming took off 2 bases at V and 3 bases at J, with 11 bases between the two ends. Germline V CDR1 and CDR2: GTSNPN, SVGIG (reference sequence). The CDR3 is CAWSPDPLYNEQFF. CDR3 bases: TGTGCCTGGAGTCCAGACCCACTCTACAATGAGCAGTTCTTC. Complete variable domain (other parts from reference TRBV30 and TRBJ2-1): SQTIHQWPATLVQPVGSPLSLECTVEGTSNPNLYWYRQAAGRGLQLLFYSVGIGQISSEVPQNLSASRPQDRQFILSSKKLLLSDSGFYLCAWSPDPLYNEQFFGPGTRLTVL.

The chain carries TRBV7-9 and TRBJ2-1; 8 nucleotides align to TRBD2. Germline V lookup: CDR1 SEHNR, CDR2 FQNEAQ (reference sequence). V dropped 3 bases and J dropped 3; count of bases not matched to a gene: 1. This CDR3 is built from 14 residues. The CDR3 DNA sequence: TGTGCCAGCAGCTTTAGCGGGGACTACAATGAGCAGTTCTTC. Translating it yields CASSFSGDYNEQFF.